The text below deals with one T cell receptor beta chain. Its antigen remains unknown. Indicated treatment: roughly 20 received Ad26.COV2.S at low or high dose, single or two shots; about 5 received placebo; per-sample allocation not given. The samples were gathered on day 63 after the first injection of vaccine or placebo. Adults aged 18-55 years in Boston included the donor. These data originate in a study of Ad26.COV2.S vaccination and SARS-CoV-2 variants. Study context: Doses of Ad26.COV2.S were injected into muscle once or twice, 56 days apart.

Study results and caveats: Vaccine and placebo recipients had similar non-spike TCR breadth.

Assay used: immunoSEQ multiplex PCR; TCRdb lists only in-frame clones, some missing. The table lists roughly 510,000 clones, roughly nine tenths of them singletons. This TCR was recovered from a person between 18 and 65 years old who received the Ad26.COV2.S COVID-19 vaccine or a placebo. Sequencing used peripheral blood, obtained in a trial of Ad26.COV2.S vaccine versus placebo.

CDR3 DNA: TGTGCCAGCAGCTTATGGTTTGACGGGGAGCTGTTTTTT. This translates into CASSLWFDGELFF. This sequence joins TRBV7-2 and TRBJ2-2; D remains ambiguous. Germline V gene lookup returns CDR1 SGHTA and CDR2 FQGNSA. The CDR3 is 13 amino acids. The ends were cut back, 2 bases at V and 7 bases at J, with 8 bases in the middle.